Included here is one T cell receptor (beta chain) sequence, with context. Its specificity is unknown. Orbital computed tomography, together with clinical symptoms, serum thyroxine, TRAb and thyroid ultrasound, was used for diagnosis. PBMCs were density-gradient isolated from roughly 9.6 ml fresh blood. This CDR3 contains 16 residues. The germline CDR1 and CDR2 sequences are SGHTA and FQGNSA. Trimming removed 3 bases at V and 1 base at J, with 15 bases between. The data derive from a study of Graves' ophthalmopathy and Graves' hyperthyroidism. Overall study results and limits: Cross-validated, the 13-signature model showed 87.88%/81.08% sensitivity/specificity, and 80%/75% in the test set.

The study amplified TCR beta CDR3 regions using RNA transcripts. Following a first-round RT-PCR that used HTBI primers, a second-round multiplex PCR was carried out. Via MiXCR, TCRdb re-called the multiplex PCR reads, giving one row per CDR3 protein. The sample includes some 750,000 distinct CDR3 sequences, about 44% of them seen just once. The TCR was taken from an adult man with Graves' ophthalmopathy. Sequencing was done on a sample of peripheral blood. The chain couples TRBV7-2 to TRBJ2-5, with unresolved D. The CDR3 sequence: CASSLALELIQETQYF. The CDR3 DNA reads as TGTGCCAGCAGCTTGGCGTTAGAACTGATCCAAGAGACCCAGTACTTC.